A single TCR beta chain is shown here with its context. Study processing details: Estimation of nucleated cell counts relied on the amplification of reference gene primers. Assay: immunoSEQ multiplex PCR; the TCRdb copy retains only in-frame clones and omits some. V, J and clone size are taken as reported in that table, and D and trimming were inferred from the DNA itself. The sample lists some 29,000 clones, roughly nine tenths occurring once. These data belong to a study of blood T cell repertoires in COVID-19. Overall study context: The study drew acute and convalescent COVID-19 samples from the United States, Italy and Spain. The cDNA or gDNA used as material had been derived from T cells, B-cell-depleted T cells, or PBMCs.

From germline, CDR1 is MNHEY and CDR2 SVGEGT. The CDR3 length is 13 residues. Trimming left V 6 bases short and J 11 bases short, with 19 bases between. Sequencing was carried out using peripheral blood. The TCR sequence derives from a human donor in a cohort sampled during active COVID-19. V gene TRBV6-2 or TRBV6-3 combines with J gene TRBJ2-5; weak D call: TRBD2 (5 bases). The CDR3 spells CASSTLGLTSQYF. DNA for the CDR3: TGTGCCAGCAGCACCCTAGGACTCACCTCGCAGTACTTC.